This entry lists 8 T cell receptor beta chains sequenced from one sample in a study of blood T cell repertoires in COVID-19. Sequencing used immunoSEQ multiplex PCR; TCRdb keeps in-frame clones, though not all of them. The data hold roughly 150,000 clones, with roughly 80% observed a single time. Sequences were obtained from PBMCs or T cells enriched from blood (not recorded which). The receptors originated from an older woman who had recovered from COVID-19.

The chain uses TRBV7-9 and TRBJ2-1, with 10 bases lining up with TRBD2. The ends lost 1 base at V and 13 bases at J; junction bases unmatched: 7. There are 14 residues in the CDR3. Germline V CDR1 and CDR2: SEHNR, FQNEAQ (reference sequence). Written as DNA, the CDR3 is TGTGCCAGCAGCTTAGGTACTAGCGGGGCTTTCCAGTTCTTC. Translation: CASSLGTSGAFQFF.

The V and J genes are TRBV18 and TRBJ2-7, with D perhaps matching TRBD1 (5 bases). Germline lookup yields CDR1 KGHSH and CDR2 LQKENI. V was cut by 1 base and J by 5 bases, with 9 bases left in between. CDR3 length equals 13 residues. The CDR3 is CASSPQQGDEQYF. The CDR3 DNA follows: TGTGCCAGCTCACCACAGCAGGGCGACGAGCAGTACTTC.

This CDR3 reads CASSLQNINQPQHF. The CDR3 DNA reads as TGCGCCAGCAGCTTACAAAACATTAATCAGCCCCAGCATTTT. The chain is built from TRBV5-1 and TRBJ1-5; D remains ambiguous. The CDR3 loop spans 14 amino acids. CDR1 is SGHRS, CDR2 YFSETQ, per germline. Trimming cost V 2 bases and J 4 bases, with 10 bases left between them.

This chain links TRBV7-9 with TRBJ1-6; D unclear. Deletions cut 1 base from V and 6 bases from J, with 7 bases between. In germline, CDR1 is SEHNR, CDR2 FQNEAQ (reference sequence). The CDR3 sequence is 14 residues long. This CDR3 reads CASSLEDFNSPLHF. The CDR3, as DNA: TGTGCCAGCAGCTTAGAGGACTTTAATTCACCCCTCCACTTT.

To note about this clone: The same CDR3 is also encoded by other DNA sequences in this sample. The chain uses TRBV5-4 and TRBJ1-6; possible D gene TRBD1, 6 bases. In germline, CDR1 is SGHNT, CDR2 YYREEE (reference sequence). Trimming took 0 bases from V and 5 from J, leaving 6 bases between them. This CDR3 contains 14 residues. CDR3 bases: TGTGCCAGCAGCTTGGACAGGGATAATTCACCCCTCCACTTT. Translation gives CASSLDRDNSPLHF.

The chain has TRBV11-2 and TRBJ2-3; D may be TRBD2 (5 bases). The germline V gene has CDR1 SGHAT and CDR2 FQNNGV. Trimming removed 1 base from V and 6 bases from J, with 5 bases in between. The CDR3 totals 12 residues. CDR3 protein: CASSLGGDTQYF. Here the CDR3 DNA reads TGTGCCAGCAGCTTAGGCGGGGATACGCAGTATTTT.

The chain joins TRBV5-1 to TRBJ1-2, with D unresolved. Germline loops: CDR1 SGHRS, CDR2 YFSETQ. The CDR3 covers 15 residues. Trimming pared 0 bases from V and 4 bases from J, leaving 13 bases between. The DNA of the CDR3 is TGCGCCAGCAGCTTGGCCCCTGAAGCGACCTATGGCTACACCTTC. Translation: CASSLAPEATYGYTF. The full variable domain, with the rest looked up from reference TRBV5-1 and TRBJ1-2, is KAGVTQTPRYLIKTRGQQVTLSCSPISGHRSVSWYQQTPGQGLQFLFEYFSETQRNKGNFPGRFSGRQFSNSRSEMNVSTLELGDSALYLCASSLAPEATYGYTFGSGTRLTVV.

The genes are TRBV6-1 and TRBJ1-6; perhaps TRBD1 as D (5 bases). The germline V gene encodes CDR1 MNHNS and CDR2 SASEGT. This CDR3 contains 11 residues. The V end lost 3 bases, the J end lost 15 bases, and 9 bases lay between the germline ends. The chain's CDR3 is CASSEDTVLHF. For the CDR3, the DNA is TGTGCCAGCAGTGAGGACACTGTCCTCCACTTT.